This T cell receptor (beta chain) comes out of a study of T cells in localized non-small cell lung cancer (TCRdb year 2020). Some background on the complete study: T cell repertoires of 236 early-stage NSCLC patients were analyzed, with tumors being compared against uninvolved tumor-adjacent lungs. The cohort consisted of under 300 treatment-naive NSCLC patients whose localized lung tumors had been resected. Of the NSCLC patients, 129 were male and around 99 were female, and the mean age was approximately 66 years.

TCR beta CDR3 regions were sequenced from DNA using the immunoSEQ Assay. Turning to the authors' computational methods: To compute T cell density, TCR beta template counts were normalized to usable DNA, which was estimated by amplifying housekeeping genes. Richness was estimated with the preseqR package, extrapolating to 400,000 templates for PBMC samples and 120,000 templates for tissue samples. Clonality was taken to be one minus Pielou's evenness. Tissue-enriched TCRs were identified by differential abundance testing using productive amino-acid clonotypes, minimum total count 5 and alpha 0.1. The Jaccard Index and the Morisita Overlap Index were used to quantify repertoire overlap between compartments. TCR beta CDR3s were clustered by GLIPH together with public tetramer-defined viral CDR3s, and at least three viral sequences plus V-gene enrichment were required for viral motifs. TCRdb limited this immuneACCESS table to in-frame rearrangements with V and J called. A share of clones is missing; checked studies link under half to unresolved V genes, and the rest is unexplained. V, J and clone size reflect that table, while D and trimming were determined from the DNA. The sample records about 52,000 clones, more than 75% of which are singletons. The ten top clones hold less than 20% of the sample.

In its sample, this clone was seen a few times. Its antigen specificity is not known. Base qualities are not provided; no much larger clone lies one nucleotide away. Overall results and qualifications from the work: Longer overall survival was associated with higher T cell density in blood, whereas shorter survival was associated with higher clonality in adjacent lung. A median of approximately 55 of the top 100 tumor clones were detected in paired uninvolved adjacent lung, and some 28 of these tumor clones were also found among the top 100 clones of the paired uninvolved adjacent lung. The highest T cell clonality was observed in uninvolved tumor-adjacent lung, where clonality exceeded that of tumor, suggesting that antigenic responses were more focused in uninvolved tumor-adjacent lung. Because the study design was exploratory, TCR variables were selected using unadjusted p-values without false-discovery rate correction. Because multi-region tumor sequencing was not done, intratumor heterogeneity could not be ruled out.

At diagnosis, peripheral blood, uninvolved tumor-adjacent lung and tumor were collected and stored as a combination of fresh-frozen and FFPE material. Blood samples were analyzed as peripheral blood mononuclear cells for TCR repertoire profiling. Sequencing used PBMCs, obtained before any cancer treatment. The sequence was collected from a female donor with stage II lung adenocarcinoma.

CDR3 reads: CASSFDRGMTEAFF. The DNA sequence is given as TGTGCCAGCAGCTTTGACAGGGGTATGACTGAAGCTTTCTTT. This receptor chain uses TRBV5-4 and TRBJ1-1, and 8 junction bases match TRBD1. The CDR3 runs 14 residues from the cysteine to the phenylalanine. Just the 42-base CDR3 DNA is kept, in frame starting at base 1. The germline V gene (reference sequence) yields SGHNT for CDR1 and YYREEE for CDR2. The junction shows trimming of 2 bases on V and 5 bases on J, and the gene matches do not reach 5 bases of it.